These T cell receptor beta chains were read from a single sample in a study of OX40 agonist ivuxolimab in advanced cancers. The method was immunoSEQ multiplex PCR; TCRdb's version includes in-frame clones alone and lacks a portion of them. The sample records 20,000 to 25,000 clones, approximately 91% being singletons. Sample: CD4+ or CD8+ T cells sorted from blood, taken in a trial of the OX40 agonist ivuxolimab. Source of these receptors: an adult with an advanced solid tumor such as melanoma, head and neck, liver or kidney cancer. The conserved cysteine and the conserved F or W are not part of the CDR3 here.

J gene,V gene,CDR3 protein
TRBJ1-1,TRBV11-2,ASSLESGWAEAF
TRBJ1-1,TRBV4-1,ASSPGQGPMNTEAF
TRBJ2-3,TRBV27,ASSRGLWTDSQY
TRBJ1-1,TRBV28,ASSSGPREAF
TRBJ2-6,TRBV4-3,ASSLDTTGANVLT
TRBJ1-2,TRBV7-9,ASSRGQPGSYGYT
TRBJ2-7,TRBV4-3,ASSQGLRGSYEQY
TRBJ2-5,TRBV5-4,ASSLPLAGGETQY
TRBJ2-3,TRBV14,ASSQEMGHTDTQY
TRBJ2-5,TRBV4-1,ASSQAPRGGGYQETQY
TRBJ2-3,TRBV29-1,SVSEAGTQY
TRBJ1-1,TRBV25-1,ASTSGGAEAF
TRBJ2-2,TRBV11-3,ASSDIRTRNTGELF
TRBJ1-3,TRBV6-4,ASSNGTGGGNTIY
TRBJ2-2,TRBV18,ASSLGLNTGELF
TRBJ2-2,TRBV5-1,ASSLGTSGLTGELF
TRBJ2-7,TRBV6-5,ASSYSSGVGVYEQY
TRBJ1-3,TRBV6-1,ASSSQGAGGNTIY
TRBJ1-1,TRBV16,ASSQSVPAEAF
TRBJ2-7,TRBV2,AIAPSGEQY
TRBJ2-2,TRBV5-6,ASSPTTGANTGELF
TRBJ2-7,TRBV6-6,ASSYSVPSYEQY
TRBJ2-3,TRBV13,ASSPGREGTDTQY
TRBJ2-2,TRBV10-1,ASSSSDVKLF
TRBJ2-3,TRBV10-3,AISESPDTQY
TRBJ2-5,TRBV27,ASSRARGAQETQY
TRBJ2-2,TRBV5-1,ASGPAESRAPGELF
TRBJ2-2,TRBV6-5,ASSYRGGNTGELF
TRBJ2-7,TRBV5-1,ASSLEPGKIYEQY
TRBJ1-1,TRBV6-1,ASSVGGTEAF
TRBJ1-3,TRBV5-8,ASSPGQGSGNTIY